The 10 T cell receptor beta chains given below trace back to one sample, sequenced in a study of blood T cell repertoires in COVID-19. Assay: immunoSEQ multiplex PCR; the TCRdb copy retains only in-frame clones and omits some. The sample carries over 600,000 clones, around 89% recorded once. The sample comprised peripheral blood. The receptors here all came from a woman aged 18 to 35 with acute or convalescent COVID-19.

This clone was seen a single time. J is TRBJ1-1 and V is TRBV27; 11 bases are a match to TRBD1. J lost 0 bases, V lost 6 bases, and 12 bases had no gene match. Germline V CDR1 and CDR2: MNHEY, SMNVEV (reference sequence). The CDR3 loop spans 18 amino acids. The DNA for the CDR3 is TGTGCCAGCAGAGCAGCCCCGGGACAGGGGGAAGTGAACACTGAAGCTTTCTTT. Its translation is CASRAAPGQGEVNTEAFF.

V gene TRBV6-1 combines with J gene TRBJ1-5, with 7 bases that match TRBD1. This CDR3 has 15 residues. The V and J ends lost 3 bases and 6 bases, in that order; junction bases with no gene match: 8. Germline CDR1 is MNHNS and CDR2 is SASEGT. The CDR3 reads CASSDPDRVIQPQHF. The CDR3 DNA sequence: TGTGCCAGCAGTGACCCCGACAGGGTCATTCAGCCCCAGCATTTT.

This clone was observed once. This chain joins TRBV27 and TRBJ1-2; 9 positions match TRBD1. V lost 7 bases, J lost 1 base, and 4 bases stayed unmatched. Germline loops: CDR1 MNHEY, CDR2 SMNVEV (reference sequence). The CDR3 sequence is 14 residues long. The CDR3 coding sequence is TGTGCCAGCACCCCGGGACAGGGTAACTATGGCTACACCTTC. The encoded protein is CASTPGQGNYGYTF.

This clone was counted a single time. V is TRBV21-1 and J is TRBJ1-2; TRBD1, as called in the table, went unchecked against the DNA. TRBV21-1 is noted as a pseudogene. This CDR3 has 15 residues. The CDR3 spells CASSLRQSQNYGYTF. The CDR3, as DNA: TGTGCCAGCAGCCTCCGACAGAGTCAAAACTATGGCTACACCTTC.

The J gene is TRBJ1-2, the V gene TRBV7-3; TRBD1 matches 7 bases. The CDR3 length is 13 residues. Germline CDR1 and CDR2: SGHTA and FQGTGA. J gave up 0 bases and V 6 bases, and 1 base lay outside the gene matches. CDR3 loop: CASSGQANYGYTF. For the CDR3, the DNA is TGTGCCAGCAGTGGACAGGCTAACTATGGCTACACCTTC.

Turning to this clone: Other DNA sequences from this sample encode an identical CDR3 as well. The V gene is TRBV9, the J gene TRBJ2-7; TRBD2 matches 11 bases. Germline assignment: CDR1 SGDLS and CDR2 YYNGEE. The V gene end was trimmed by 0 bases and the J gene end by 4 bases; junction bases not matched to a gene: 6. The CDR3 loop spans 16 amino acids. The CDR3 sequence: CASSVGASGGSYEQYF. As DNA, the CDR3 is TGTGCCAGCAGCGTAGGGGCTAGCGGGGGGAGTTACGAGCAGTACTTC. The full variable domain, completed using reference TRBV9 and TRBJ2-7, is DSGVTQTPKHLITATGQRVTLRCSPRSGDLSVYWYQQSLDQGLQFLIQYYNGEERAKGNILERFSAQQFPDLHSELNLSSLELGDSALYFCASSVGASGGSYEQYFGPGTRLTVT.

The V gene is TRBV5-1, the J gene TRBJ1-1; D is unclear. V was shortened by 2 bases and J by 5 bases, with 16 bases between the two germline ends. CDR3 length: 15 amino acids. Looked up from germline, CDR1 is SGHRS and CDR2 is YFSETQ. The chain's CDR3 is CASSFVTQTGTEAFF. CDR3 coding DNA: TGCGCCAGCAGCTTTGTGACACAGACGGGAACTGAAGCTTTCTTT.

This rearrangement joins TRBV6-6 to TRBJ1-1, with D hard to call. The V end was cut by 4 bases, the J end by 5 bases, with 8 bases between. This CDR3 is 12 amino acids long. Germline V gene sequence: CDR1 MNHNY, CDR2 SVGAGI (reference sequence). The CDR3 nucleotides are TGTGCCAGCAGTTCAGGAGGGACTGAAGCTTTCTTT. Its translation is CASSSGGTEAFF.

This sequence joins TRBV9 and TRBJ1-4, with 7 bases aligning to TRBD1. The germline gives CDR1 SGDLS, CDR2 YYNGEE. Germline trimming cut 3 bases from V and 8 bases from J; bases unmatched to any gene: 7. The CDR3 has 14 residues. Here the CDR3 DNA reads TGTGCCAGCAGCGCGACAGGGTCAGTGGAAAAACTGTTTTTT. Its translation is CASSATGSVEKLFF. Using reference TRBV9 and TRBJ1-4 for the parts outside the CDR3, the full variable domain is DSGVTQTPKHLITATGQRVTLRCSPRSGDLSVYWYQQSLDQGLQFLIQYYNGEERAKGNILERFSAQQFPDLHSELNLSSLELGDSALYFCASSATGSVEKLFFGSGTQLSVL.

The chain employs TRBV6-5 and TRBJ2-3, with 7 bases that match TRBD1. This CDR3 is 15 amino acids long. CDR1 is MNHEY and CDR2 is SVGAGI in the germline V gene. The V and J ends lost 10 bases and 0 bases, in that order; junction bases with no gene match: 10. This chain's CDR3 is CAISPRQGSTDTQYF. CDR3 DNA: TGTGCCATCTCGCCGAGACAGGGCAGCACAGATACGCAGTATTTT.